The table lists the clone carrying this TCR beta chain with a few counts. Its antigen is unidentified. This entry comes from a study of post-analysis software for immune sequencing data. Points from the study as a whole: Elevated frequency relative to controls characterized four or five TRBV segments in patients, TRBV5-6, TRBV5-1 and TRBV20-1 among them.

The TCR beta cDNA libraries contained unique molecular identifiers. One entry per CDR3 protein, called by TCRdb with MiXCR from the PCR reads. This sample yields fewer than 550,000 distinct CDR3 sequences, of which around 36% are seen a single time; approximately 6% belongs to the top ten. J was trimmed by 3 bases and V by 1 base; bases with no gene match: 3. Germline-derived CDR1 and CDR2 are SQVTM and ANQGSEA. CDR3 length: 15 residues. The V gene is TRBV29-1, the J gene TRBJ2-3, with TRBD2 identical over 11 bases. The TCR sequence derives from a girl aged 2-17 years with multiple sclerosis. The sequencing input was blood. The CDR3 DNA is TGCAGCGTTGAAGGTAGCGGGGGGGCTACAGATACGCAGTATTTT. Amino acid sequence: CSVEGSGGATDTQYF.